The sequence of this TCR beta chain was determined in a study of cytomegalovirus exposure and HLA in healthy donors. PCR amplification relied on 60 Vbeta primers (plus 13 Jbeta primers). Sequencing was performed with immunoSEQ multiplex PCR; in TCRdb, only in-frame clones are kept and a portion is missing. The data hold approximately 81,000 clones, with around 70% observed a single time. The source material was PBMCs. This receptor was obtained from a middle-aged man in good health and CMV-seropositive.

CDR3 amino acids: CASSLIRIDNEQFF. The CDR3 DNA follows: TGCGCCAGCAGCTTAATCAGAATCGACAATGAGCAGTTCTTC. The chain recombines TRBV5-1 with TRBJ2-1; D is ambiguous. The CDR3 has 14 residues. From germline, CDR1 is SGHRS and CDR2 YFSETQ. V was pared by 2 bases and J by 5 bases, with 11 bases between. The entire variable domain, with the rest obtained from reference TRBV5-1 and TRBJ2-1, is as follows: KAGVTQTPRYLIKTRGQQVTLSCSPISGHRSVSWYQQTPGQGLQFLFEYFSETQRNKGNFPGRFSGRQFSNSRSEMNVSTLELGDSALYLCASSLIRIDNEQFFGPGTRLTVL.